These 2 T cell receptor beta chains were sequenced from one sample in a study of technical replicates of blood from a handful of donors. Produced via immunoSEQ multiplex PCR; TCRdb's table is partial and in-frame only. The profile shows more than 65,000 clones, 91% of them singletons. The specimen was T cells isolated from PBMCs. The receptors shown here come from a human donor in good health.

The genes are TRBV6-5 and TRBJ2-2; D not certain. The V and J ends lost 8 bases and 8 bases respectively, with 6 bases between them. Germline V gene data show CDR1 as MNHEY and CDR2 as SVGAGI. This CDR3 spans 10 amino acids. The CDR3 DNA is TGTGCCAGCGGTTCAGGGGAGCTGTTTTTT. It specifies CASGSGELFF.

The rearrangement joins TRBV27 to TRBJ2-7; tentatively, D is TRBD1 (6 bases). CDR1 and CDR2 from the germline V gene are MNHEY and SMNVEV (reference sequence). The V and J ends lost 5 bases and 3 bases respectively, with 23 bases between them. The CDR3 has 17 residues. The CDR3 protein is CASSHLSASRGYYEQYF. The CDR3 DNA is TGTGCCAGCAGTCACCTTTCGGCTAGCAGGGGTTACTACGAGCAGTACTTC.